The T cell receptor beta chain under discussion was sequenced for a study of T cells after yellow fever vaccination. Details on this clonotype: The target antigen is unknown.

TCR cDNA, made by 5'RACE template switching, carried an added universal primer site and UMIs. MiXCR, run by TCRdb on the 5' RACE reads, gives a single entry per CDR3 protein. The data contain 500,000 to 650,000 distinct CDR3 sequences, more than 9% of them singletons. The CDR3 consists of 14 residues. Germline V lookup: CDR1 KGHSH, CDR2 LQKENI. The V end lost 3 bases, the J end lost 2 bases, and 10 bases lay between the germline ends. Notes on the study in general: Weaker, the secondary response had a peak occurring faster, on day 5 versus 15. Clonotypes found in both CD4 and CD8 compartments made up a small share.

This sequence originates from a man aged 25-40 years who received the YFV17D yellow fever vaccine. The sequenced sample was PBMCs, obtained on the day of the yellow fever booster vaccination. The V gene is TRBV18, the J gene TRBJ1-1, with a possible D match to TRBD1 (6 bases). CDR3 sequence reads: CASSPIGGNTEAFF. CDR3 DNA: TGTGCCAGCTCACCGATAGGGGGTAACACTGAAGCTTTCTTT.